This T cell receptor (beta chain) stems from a study of neoadjuvant anti-PD-1 for oral cavity cancer. Comments on this clone: Its specificity is unknown.

The time point was: after neoadjuvant nivolumab, at surgical resection. The patients had HPV-negative, locally advanced oral cavity squamous cell carcinoma. Study findings and constraints: Greater tumor shrinkage accompanied bigger post-treatment sizes of preexisting clones.

The protocol was immunoSEQ multiplex PCR, while the TCRdb copy is restricted to in-frame clones and leaves out a portion. The table lists under 7,000 clones, approximately 60% of them singletons. Sequencing used tumor tissue, obtained after nivolumab (anti-PD-1) treatment. The clonotype comes from a person aged 35-79 years with oral cavity squamous cell carcinoma.

This chain's CDR3 is CASSFGAPGGYGANVLTF. CDR3 sequence (DNA): TGTGCCAGCAGCTTCGGGGCCCCAGGGGGCTATGGGGCCAACGTCCTGACTTTC. V gene TRBV7-3 combines with J gene TRBJ2-6; 8 bases agree with TRBD1. After removal of 3 bases from V and 3 bases from J, the junction contained 10 bases not matched to a gene. Per the germline V gene, CDR1 is SGHTA and CDR2 is FQGTGA. The CDR3 runs to 18 residues.